This T cell receptor beta chain was sequenced for a study of blood T cell repertoires in COVID-19. Background on the study: Acute and convalescent COVID-19 specimens originated in the United States, Italy and Spain.

Original processing notes: The authors estimated nucleated cell counts from reference gene primer amplification. Sequencing used immunoSEQ multiplex PCR; TCRdb keeps in-frame clones, though not all of them. V and J calls and clone size are as listed in that table; D and trimming were resolved from the DNA. The sample gives about 130,000 clones, roughly three quarters of which show up once; over 15% is in the top ten. This TCR was sampled from a man at least 80 years old with acute or convalescent COVID-19. The sequencing sample was made of peripheral blood.

The CDR3 spells CASSQVVLSGNTIYF. The CDR3 DNA reads TGTGCCAGCAGCCAAGTTGTTCTCTCTGGAAACACCATATATTTT. V is TRBV3-1 (or the pseudogene TRBV3-2) and J is TRBJ1-3; D unresolved. V shed 1 base and J shed 0 bases, with 7 bases lying between them. The CDR3 spans 15 residues. Germline V gene data show CDR1 as LGHDT and CDR2 as YNNKEL (reference sequence).